This TCR beta chain stems from a study of CD8 T cells in ankylosing spondylitis. CDR1 is SGHAT, CDR2 FQNNGV, per germline. The CDR3 length is 15 residues. J lost 9 bases, V lost 0 bases, and 5 bases had no gene match. TCRdb passed the 5' RACE reads through MiXCR, listing each CDR3 protein once. Of under 200,000 distinct CDR3 sequences in the sample, approximately 10% were seen once. About this clonotype: Antigen unknown.

Study-level results: Significant enrichment of disease-linked clones was reported in matched ankylosing spondylitis synovial fluid. Several highly homologous variants formed a TCR beta motif that appeared characteristic of ankylosing spondylitis blood. As for the disease-linked clones, they showed a CD8+ phenotype and occurred at relatively low frequencies in peripheral blood.

This chain links TRBV11-2 with TRBJ2-7, with 13 bases lining up with TRBD2. The TCR sequence derives from a female donor with ankylosing spondylitis or in good health (not recorded which). The specimen sequenced was blood, either unsorted or a sorted T cell fraction (not recorded which). The CDR3 spells CASSLEGLAGRRQYF. The CDR3 coding sequence is TGTGCCAGCAGCTTAGAGGGACTAGCGGGACGACGGCAGTACTTC.